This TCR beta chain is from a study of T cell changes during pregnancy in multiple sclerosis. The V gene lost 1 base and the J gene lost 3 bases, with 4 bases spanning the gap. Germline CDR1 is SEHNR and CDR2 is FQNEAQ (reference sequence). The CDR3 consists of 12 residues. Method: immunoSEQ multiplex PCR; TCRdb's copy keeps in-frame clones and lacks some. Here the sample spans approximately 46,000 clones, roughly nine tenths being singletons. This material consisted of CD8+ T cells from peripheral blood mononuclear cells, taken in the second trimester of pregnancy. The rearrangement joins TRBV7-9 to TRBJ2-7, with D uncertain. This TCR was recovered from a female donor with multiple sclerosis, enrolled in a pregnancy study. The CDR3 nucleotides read TGTGCCAGCAGCTTAGATTACTACGAGCAGTACTTC. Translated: CASSLDYYEQYF.